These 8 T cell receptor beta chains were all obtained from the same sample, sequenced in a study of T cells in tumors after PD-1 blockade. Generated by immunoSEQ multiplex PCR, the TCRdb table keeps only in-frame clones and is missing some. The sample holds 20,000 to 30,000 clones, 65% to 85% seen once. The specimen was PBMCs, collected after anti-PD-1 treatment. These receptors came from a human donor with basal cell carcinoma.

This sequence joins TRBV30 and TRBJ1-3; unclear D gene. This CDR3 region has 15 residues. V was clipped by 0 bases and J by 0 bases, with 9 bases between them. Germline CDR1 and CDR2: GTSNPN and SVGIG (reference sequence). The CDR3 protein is CAWSVGGLSGNTIYF. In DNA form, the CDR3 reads TGTGCCTGGAGTGTGGGAGGCCTCTCTGGAAACACCATATATTTT.

The CDR3 spells CASSQDRAGNYGYTF. In DNA form, the CDR3 reads TGCGCCAGCAGCCAAGATAGGGCAGGGAACTATGGCTACACCTTC. The chain joins TRBV4-1 to TRBJ1-2; a weak D match, TRBD1 (5 bases). Trimming shortened V by 0 bases and J by 2 bases, and 10 bases separated the two germline ends. The CDR3 contains 15 residues. Germline V gives CDR1 MGHRA, CDR2 YSYEKL.

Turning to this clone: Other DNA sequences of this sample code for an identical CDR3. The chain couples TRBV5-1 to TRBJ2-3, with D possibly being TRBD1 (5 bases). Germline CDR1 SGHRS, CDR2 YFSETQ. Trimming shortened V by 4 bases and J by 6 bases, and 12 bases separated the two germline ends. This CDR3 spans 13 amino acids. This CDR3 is CASSPGFGDTQYF. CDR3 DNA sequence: TGCGCCAGCAGCCCAGGGTTTGGGGATACGCAGTATTTT. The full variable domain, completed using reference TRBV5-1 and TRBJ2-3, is KAGVTQTPRYLIKTRGQQVTLSCSPISGHRSVSWYQQTPGQGLQFLFEYFSETQRNKGNFPGRFSGRQFSNSRSEMNVSTLELGDSALYLCASSPGFGDTQYFGPGTRLTVL.

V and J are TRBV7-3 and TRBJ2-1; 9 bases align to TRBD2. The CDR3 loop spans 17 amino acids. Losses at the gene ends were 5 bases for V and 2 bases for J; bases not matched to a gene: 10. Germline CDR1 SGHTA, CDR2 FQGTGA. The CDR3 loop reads CASSQTGAGGAYNEQFF. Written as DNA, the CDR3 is TGTGCCAGCAGCCAAACTGGAGCGGGGGGAGCCTACAATGAGCAGTTCTTC. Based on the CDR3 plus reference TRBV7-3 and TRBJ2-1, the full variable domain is GAGVSQTPSNKVTEKGKYVELRCDPISGHTALYWYRQSLGQGPEFLIYFQGTGAADDSGLPNDRFFAVRPEGSVSTLKIQRTERGDSAVYLCASSQTGAGGAYNEQFFGPGTRLTVL.

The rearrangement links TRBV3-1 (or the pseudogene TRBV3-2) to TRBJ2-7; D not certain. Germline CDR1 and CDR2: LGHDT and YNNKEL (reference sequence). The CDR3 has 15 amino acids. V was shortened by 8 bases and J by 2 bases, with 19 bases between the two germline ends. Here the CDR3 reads CASSPAAKGTYEQYF. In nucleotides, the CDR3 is TGTGCCAGCTCCCCGGCAGCCAAGGGAACCTACGAGCAGTACTTC.

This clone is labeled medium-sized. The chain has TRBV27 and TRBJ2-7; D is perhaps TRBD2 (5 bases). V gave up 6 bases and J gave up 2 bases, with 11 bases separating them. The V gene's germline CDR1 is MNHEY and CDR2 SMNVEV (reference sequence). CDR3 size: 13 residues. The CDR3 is CASSNGVTYEQYF. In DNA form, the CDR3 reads TGTGCCAGCAGCAACGGGGTTACCTACGAGCAGTACTTC.

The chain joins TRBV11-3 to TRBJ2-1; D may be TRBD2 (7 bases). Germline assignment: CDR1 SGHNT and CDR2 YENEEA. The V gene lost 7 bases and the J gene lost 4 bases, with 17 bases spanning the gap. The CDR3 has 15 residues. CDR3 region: CASKSGGGVYNEQFF. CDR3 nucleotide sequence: TGTGCCAGCAAGTCAGGAGGGGGGGTTTACAATGAGCAGTTCTTC.

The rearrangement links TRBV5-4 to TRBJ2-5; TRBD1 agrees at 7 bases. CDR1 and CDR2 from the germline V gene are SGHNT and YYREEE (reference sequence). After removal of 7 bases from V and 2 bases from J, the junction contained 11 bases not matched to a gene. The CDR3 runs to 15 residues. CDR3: CASQGTAQNQETQYF. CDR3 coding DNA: TGTGCCAGCCAGGGGACAGCTCAAAATCAAGAGACCCAGTACTTC.